This record looks at one T cell receptor beta chain sequence and its context. This may be a read error, as it is one base from a much larger clone. The data were taken from a study of spatial heterogeneity in lung cancer. TCRdb processed the 5' RACE reads anew with MiXCR; each CDR3 protein has one entry. The table shows approximately 7,800 distinct CDR3 sequences, with about 8.6% occurring only once. Germline CDR1 is KGHDR and CDR2 is SFDVKD. The CDR3 has 16 residues. The time point here: sample taken at primary tumor resection. The chain has TRBV24-1 and TRBJ2-1, with 11 bases identical to TRBD1. Sequenced here: PBMCs, sampled at surgery. This TCR derives from a male donor with early-stage non-small cell lung cancer. CDR3 in amino acids: CATSDLPDRGPDEQIF. For the CDR3, the DNA is TGTGCCACCAGTGATTTGCCGGACAGGGGGCCAGATGAGCAGATCTTC.